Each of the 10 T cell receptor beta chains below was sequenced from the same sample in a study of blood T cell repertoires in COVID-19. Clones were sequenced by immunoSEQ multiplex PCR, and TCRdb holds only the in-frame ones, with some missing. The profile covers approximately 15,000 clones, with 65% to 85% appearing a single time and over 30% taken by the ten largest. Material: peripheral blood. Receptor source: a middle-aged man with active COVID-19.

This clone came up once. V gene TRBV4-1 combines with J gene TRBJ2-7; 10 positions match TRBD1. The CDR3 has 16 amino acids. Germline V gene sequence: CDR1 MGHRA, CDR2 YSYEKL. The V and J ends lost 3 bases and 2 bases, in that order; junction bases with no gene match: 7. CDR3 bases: TGCGCCAGCAGCCAGAAATTGGGGACAGGGGCCTACGAGCAGTACTTC. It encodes CASSQKLGTGAYEQYF.

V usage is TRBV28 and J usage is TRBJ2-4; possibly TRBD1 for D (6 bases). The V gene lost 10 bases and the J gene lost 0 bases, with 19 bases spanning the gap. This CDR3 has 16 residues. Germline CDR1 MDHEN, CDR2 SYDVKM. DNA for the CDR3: TGTGCCATCGCAGGGGCCCACCTAACAGCCAAAAACATTCAGTACTTC. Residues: CAIAGAHLTAKNIQYF.

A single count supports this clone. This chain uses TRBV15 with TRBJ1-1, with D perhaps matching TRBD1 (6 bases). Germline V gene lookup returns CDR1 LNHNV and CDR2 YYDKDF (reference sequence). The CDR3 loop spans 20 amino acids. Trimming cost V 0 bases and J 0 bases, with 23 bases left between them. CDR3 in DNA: TGTGCCACCAGCAGAGATTTAGGGGGTTACACGATCGAATTGAACACTGAAGCTTTCTTT. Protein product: CATSRDLGGYTIELNTEAFF.

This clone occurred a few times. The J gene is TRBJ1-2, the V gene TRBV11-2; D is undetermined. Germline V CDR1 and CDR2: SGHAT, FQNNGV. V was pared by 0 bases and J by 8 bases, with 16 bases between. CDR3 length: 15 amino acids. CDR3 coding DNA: TGTGCCAGCAGCTTAGATGGAAGTTTTCGGGGAGGCTACACCTTC. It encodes CASSLDGSFRGGYTF. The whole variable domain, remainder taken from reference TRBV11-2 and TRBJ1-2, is EAGVAQSPRYKIIEKRQSVAFWCNPISGHATLYWYQQILGQGPKLLIQFQNNGVVDDSQLPKDRFSAERLKGVDSTLKIQPAKLEDSAVYLCASSLDGSFRGGYTFGSGTRLTVV.

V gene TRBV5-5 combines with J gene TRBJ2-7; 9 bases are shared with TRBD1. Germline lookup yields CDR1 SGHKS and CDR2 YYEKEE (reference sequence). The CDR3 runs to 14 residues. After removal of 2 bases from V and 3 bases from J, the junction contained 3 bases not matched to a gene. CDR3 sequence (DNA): TGTGCCAGCAGCTTCGGGACAGGGTACTACGAGCAGTACTTC. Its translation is CASSFGTGYYEQYF.

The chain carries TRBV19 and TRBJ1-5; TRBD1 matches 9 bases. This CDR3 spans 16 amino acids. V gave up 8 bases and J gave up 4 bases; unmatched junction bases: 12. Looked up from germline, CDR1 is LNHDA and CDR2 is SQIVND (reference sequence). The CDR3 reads CASEHPGQGLNQPQHF. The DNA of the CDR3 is TGTGCCAGTGAGCATCCGGGACAGGGTCTTAATCAGCCCCAGCATTTT.

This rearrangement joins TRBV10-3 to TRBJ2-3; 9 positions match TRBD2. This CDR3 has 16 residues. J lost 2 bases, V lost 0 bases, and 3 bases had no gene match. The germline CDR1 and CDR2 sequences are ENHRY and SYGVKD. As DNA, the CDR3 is TGTGCCATCAGTGAGTCGGTAGCGGGAGTCACAGATACGCAGTATTTT. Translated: CAISESVAGVTDTQYF.

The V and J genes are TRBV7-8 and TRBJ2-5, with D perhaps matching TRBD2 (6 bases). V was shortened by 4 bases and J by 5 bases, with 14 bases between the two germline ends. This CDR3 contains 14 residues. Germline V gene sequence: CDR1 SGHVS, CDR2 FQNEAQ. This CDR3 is CASSYGGVYETQYF. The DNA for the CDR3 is TGTGCCAGCAGCTACGGAGGGGTCTATGAGACCCAGTACTTC.

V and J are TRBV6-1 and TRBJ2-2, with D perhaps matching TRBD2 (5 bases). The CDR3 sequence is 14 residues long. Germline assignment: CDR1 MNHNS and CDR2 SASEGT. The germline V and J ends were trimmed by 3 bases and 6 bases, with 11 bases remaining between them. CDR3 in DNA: TGTGCCAGCAGTGACGGGGATGGTCCCGGGGAGCTGTTTTTT. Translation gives CASSDGDGPGELFF.

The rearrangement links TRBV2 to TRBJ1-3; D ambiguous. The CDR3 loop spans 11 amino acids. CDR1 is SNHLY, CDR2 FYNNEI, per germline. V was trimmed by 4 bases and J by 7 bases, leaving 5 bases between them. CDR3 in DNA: TGTGCCAGCAGTGGGGAGAACACCATATATTTT. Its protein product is CASSGENTIYF. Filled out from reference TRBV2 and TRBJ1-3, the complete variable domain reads EPEVTQTPSHQVTQMGQEVILRCVPISNHLYFYWYRQILGQKVEFLVSFYNNEISEKSEIFDDQFSVERPDGSNFTLKIRSTKLEDSAMYFCASSGENTIYFGEGSWLTVV.